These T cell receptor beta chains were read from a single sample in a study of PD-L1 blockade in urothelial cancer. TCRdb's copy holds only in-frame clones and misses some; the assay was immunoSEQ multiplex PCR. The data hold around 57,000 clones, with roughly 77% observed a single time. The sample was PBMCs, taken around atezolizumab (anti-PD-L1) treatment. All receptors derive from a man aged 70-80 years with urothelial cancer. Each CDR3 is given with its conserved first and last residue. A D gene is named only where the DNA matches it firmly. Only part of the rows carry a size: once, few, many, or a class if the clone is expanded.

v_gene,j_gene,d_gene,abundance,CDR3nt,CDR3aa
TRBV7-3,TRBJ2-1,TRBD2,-,TGTGCCAGCAGCTTAAGCGGGAGTTTTATCAATGAGCAGTTCTTC,CASSLSGSFINEQFF
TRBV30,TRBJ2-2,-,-,TGTGCCTTGAGGGTGGGAGCCAGCACCGGGGAGCTGTTTTTT,CALRVGASTGELFF
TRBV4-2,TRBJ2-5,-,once,TGTGCCAGCAGCCAGGGGAGAACACAAGAGACCCAGTACTTC,CASSQGRTQETQYF
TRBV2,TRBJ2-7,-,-,TGTGCCAGCAGTGAAGCTAAGGCAGGGCTACCCGAGCAGTACTTC,CASSEAKAGLPEQYF
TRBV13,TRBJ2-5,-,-,TGTGCCAGCAGCTTACTTGGGGACTCCGACAGGGTCCAAGAGACCCAGTACTTC,CASSLLGDSDRVQETQYF
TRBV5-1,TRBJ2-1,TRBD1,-,TGCGCCAGCAGCGGGACCAAGGGACAGGGTAGGAATGAGCAGTTCTTC,CASSGTKGQGRNEQFF
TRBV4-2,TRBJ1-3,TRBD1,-,TGTGCCAGCAGCCAAGTCGCCAGGGGGTCCTCTGGAAACACCATATATTTT,CASSQVARGSSGNTIYF
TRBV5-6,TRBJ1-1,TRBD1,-,TGTGCCAGCAGCTTAGGGACAGGGGTGAACACTGAAGCTTTCTTT,CASSLGTGVNTEAFF
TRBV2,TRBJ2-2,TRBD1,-,TGTGCCAGCAGTGAAAACAGGGGAATCGGGGAGCTGTTTTTT,CASSENRGIGELFF
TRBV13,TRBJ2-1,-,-,TGTGCCAGCAGCTTAGGCCTGGGGACTGTCTACAATGAGCAGTTCTTC,CASSLGLGTVYNEQFF
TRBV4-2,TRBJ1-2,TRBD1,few,TGTGCCAGCAGCCAAGATCAAGGGACAGATTATGGCTACACCTTC,CASSQDQGTDYGYTF
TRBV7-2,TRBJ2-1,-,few,TGTGCCAGCAGCTTAGTTGGGGGGAGGAGCAACTCCTACAATGAGCAGTTCTTC,CASSLVGGRSNSYNEQFF
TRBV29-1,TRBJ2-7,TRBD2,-,TGCAGCGCTAGGCGGGAGGGCCTGGGGTACGAGCAGTACTTC,CSARREGLGYEQYF
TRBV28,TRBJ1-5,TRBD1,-,TGTGCCAGCAGTCGTGTCACAGGGGGCGGTCAGCCCCAGCATTTT,CASSRVTGGGQPQHF
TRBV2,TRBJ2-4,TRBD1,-,TGTGCCAGCAGCGACGGGACAGGGTTAAACATTCAGTACTTC,CASSDGTGLNIQYF
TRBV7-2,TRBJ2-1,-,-,TGTGCCAGCAGCTTAAACCCCCTGGGGAAGCGGCTTACCTACAATGAGCAGTTCTTC,CASSLNPLGKRLTYNEQFF
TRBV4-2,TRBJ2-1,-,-,TGTGCCAGCAGCCCCGGAACAGGTTATGCGGCGGGAGGGACAGGTGAGCAGTTCTTC,CASSPGTGYAAGGTGEQFF
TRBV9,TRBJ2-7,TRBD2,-,TGTGCCAGCAGCGTTGGGGCAGCGGGAGTATACGAGCAGTACTTC,CASSVGAAGVYEQYF
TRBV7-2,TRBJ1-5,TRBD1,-,TGTGCCAGCAGCCCCACAGGGGGAAAGCAGCCCCAGCATTTT,CASSPTGGKQPQHF
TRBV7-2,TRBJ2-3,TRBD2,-,TGTGCCAGCAGCTTAGCGAGCGGGAGTACAGATACGCAGTATTTT,CASSLASGSTDTQYF
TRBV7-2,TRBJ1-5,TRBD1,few,TGTGCCAGCAGCCCGCTAGGGACAGGCAATCAGCCCCAGCATTTT,CASSPLGTGNQPQHF
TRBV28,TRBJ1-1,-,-,TGTGCCAGCAATAGGACACCTAACACTGAAGCTTTCTTT,CASNRTPNTEAFF
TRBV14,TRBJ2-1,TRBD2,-,TGTGCCAGCAGCCCAAAGCGGGAGGGCCTCAATGAGCAGTTCTTC,CASSPKREGLNEQFF
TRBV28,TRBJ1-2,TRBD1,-,TGTGCCAGCAGCCAAAGGGGACAGGGAGATGGCTACACCTTC,CASSQRGQGDGYTF
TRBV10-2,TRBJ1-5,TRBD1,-,TGCGCCAGCAGTGAGTCTAAGGGACAGCCACTCAATCAGCCCCAGCATTTT,CASSESKGQPLNQPQHF
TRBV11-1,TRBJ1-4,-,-,TGTGCCAGCAGCTCCACATCTAATGAAAAACTGTTTTTT,CASSSTSNEKLFF
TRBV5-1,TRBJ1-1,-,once,TGCGCCAGCAGCTTGTTATTAGGGTCGGCAGGACAGAACACTGAAGCTTTCTTT,CASSLLLGSAGQNTEAFF
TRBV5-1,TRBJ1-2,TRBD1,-,TGCGCCAGCAGCAATGGGACAGGGCCGCTGGGGGGCTACACCTTC,CASSNGTGPLGGYTF
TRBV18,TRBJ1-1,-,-,TGTGCCAGCTCACCAAGGATAACAGAGAACACTGAAGCTTTCTTT,CASSPRITENTEAFF
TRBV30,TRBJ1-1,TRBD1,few,TGTGCCTGGGGAAAGTTGGGACAGGCAAACACTGAAGCTTTCTTT,CAWGKLGQANTEAFF
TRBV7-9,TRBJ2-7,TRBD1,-,TGTGCCAGCAGGACAGGGACAGGCGGGTACGAGCAGTACTTC,CASRTGTGGYEQYF
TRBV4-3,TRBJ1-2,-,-,TGCGCCAGCAGCCAAGTAGGAGGGAACAACTATGGCTACACCTTC,CASSQVGGNNYGYTF
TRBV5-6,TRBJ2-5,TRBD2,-,TGTGCCAGCAGCTTGGCCGGACTAGCGGGGGTCGGGGGAGAGACCCAGTACTTC,CASSLAGLAGVGGETQYF
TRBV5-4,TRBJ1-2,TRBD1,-,TGTGCCAGCAGCGATAGGGGGCATGGGGCTAACTATGGCTACACCTTC,CASSDRGHGANYGYTF
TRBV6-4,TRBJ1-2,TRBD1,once,TGTGCCAGCAGTGGGGGACAGGCCTACACCTTC,CASSGGQAYTF
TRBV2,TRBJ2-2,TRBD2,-,TGTGCCAGCAGTGCGACGACTAGCGTCACCGGGGAGCTGTTTTTT,CASSATTSVTGELFF
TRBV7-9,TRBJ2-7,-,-,TGTGCCAGCAGCTTTCACGTGGACACCTCCTACGAGCAGTACTTC,CASSFHVDTSYEQYF
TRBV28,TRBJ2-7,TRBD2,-,TGTGCCATTAGCGGGCCTTCCTACGAGCAGTACTTC,CAISGPSYEQYF
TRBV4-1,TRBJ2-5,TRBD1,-,TGCGCCAGCAGCCCACCGGGACAGGGCAGAGAGACCCAGTACTTC,CASSPPGQGRETQYF
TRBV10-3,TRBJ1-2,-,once,TGTGCCATCAGTGAGTCGACGGCCAGGGCGAGAGGCTACACCTTC,CAISESTARARGYTF
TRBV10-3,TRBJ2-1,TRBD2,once,TGTGCCATCACCCCCAGGGGACTAGGAGGGGATGAGCAGTTCTTC,CAITPRGLGGDEQFF
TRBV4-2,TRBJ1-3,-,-,TGTGCCAGCAGCCAACCTTACAGGAACTCTGGAAACACCATATATTTT,CASSQPYRNSGNTIYF
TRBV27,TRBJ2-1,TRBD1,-,TGTGCCAGCAGTTTCTTCCCGACAGGGGTCCAGGATGAGCAGTTCTTC,CASSFFPTGVQDEQFF